Below, one TCR beta chain is given with its context. This sample was taken from a study of control samples from healthy donors and cancer patients. CDR1 and CDR2 (germline): DFQATT, SNEGSKA (reference sequence). V gave up 3 bases and J gave up 5 bases, with 16 bases separating them. The CDR3 is 14 residues long. Only in-frame clones appear in the TCRdb table, and some are missing; sequencing was by immunoSEQ multiplex PCR. In the table there are 150,000 to 200,000 clones, around nine tenths of which are singletons. Input material: blood. V gene TRBV20-1 combines with J gene TRBJ2-5, with D possibly being TRBD1 or TRBD2 (6 bases each). This receptor was obtained from a woman younger than 45 in good health. DNA of the CDR3: TGCAGTGCTAGTCTTTCGGGGGCGAGGGAGACCCAGTACTTC. It specifies CSASLSGARETQYF.